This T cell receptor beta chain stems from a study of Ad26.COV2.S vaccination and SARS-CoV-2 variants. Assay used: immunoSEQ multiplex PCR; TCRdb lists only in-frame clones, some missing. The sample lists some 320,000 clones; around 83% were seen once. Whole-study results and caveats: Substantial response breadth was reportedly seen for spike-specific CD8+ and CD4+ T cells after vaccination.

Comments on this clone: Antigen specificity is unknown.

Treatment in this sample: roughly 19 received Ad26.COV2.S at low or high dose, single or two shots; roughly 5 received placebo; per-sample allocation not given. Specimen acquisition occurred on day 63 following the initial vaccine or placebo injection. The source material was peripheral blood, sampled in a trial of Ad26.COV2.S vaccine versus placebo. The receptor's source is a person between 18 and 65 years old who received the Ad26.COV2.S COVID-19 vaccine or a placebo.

CDR3 residues: CASSLGFNTEAFF. The CDR3 DNA reads as TGTGCCAGCAGTTTGGGATTTAACACTGAAGCTTTCTTT. V is TRBV11-3 and J is TRBJ1-1; D is unclear. V lost 6 bases and J 2 bases, leaving 10 bases between the germline ends. The CDR3 has 13 amino acids. Germline loops: CDR1 SGHNT, CDR2 YENEEA.